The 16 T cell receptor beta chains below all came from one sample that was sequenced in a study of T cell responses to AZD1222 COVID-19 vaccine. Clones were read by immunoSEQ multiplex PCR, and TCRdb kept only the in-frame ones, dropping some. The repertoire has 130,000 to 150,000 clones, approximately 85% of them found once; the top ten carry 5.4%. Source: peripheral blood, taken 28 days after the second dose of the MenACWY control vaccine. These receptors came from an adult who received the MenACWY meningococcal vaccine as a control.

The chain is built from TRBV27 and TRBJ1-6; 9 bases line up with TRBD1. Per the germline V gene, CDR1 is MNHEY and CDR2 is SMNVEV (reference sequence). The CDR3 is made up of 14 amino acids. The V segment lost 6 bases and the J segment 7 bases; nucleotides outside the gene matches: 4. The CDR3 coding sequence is TGTGCCAGCAGGTTCGGGACAGGGAATTCACCCCTCCACTTT. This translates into CASRFGTGNSPLHF.

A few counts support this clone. The DNA for the CDR3 is TGTGCCAGCAGCTTGGCCGGGGGGCGAGGGCTCACTGAAGCTTTCTTT. It encodes CASSLAGGRGLTEAFF. The chain uses TRBV5-4 and TRBJ1-1; perhaps TRBD1 as D (6 bases). This CDR3 comprises 16 residues. Trimming left V 0 bases short and J 4 bases short, with 16 bases between. Germline CDR1 reads SGHNT; CDR2 reads YYREEE (reference sequence).

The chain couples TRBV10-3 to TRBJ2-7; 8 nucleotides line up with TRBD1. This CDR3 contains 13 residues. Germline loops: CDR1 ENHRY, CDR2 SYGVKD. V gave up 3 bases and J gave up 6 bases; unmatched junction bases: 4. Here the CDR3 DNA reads TGTGCCATCAGTGACGGACAGGGTGGCGAGCAGTACTTC. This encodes CAISDGQGGEQYF.

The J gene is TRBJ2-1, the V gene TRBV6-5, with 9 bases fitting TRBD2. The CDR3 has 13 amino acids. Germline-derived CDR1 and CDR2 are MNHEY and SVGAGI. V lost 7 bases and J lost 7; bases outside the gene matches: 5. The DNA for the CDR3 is TGTGCCAGCACGCGCGGGAGGGGTAATGAGCAGTTCTTC. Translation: CASTRGRGNEQFF.

The CDR3 is CASSQDLGGADTQYF. CDR3 DNA: TGTGCCAGCAGCCAAGATCTGGGGGGGGCAGATACGCAGTATTTT. The chain combines TRBV14 with TRBJ2-3; 7 bases agree with TRBD2. This CDR3 spans 15 amino acids. J gave up 4 bases and V 0 bases, and 4 bases lay outside the gene matches. Germline V gene data show CDR1 as SGHDN and CDR2 as FVKESK. The complete variable domain, with remaining parts taken from reference TRBV14 and TRBJ2-3, reads EAGVTQFPSHSVIEKGQTVTLRCDPISGHDNLYWYRRVMGKEIKFLLHFVKESKQDESGMPNNRFLAERTGGTYSTLKVQPAELEDSGVYFCASSQDLGGADTQYFGPGTRLTVL.

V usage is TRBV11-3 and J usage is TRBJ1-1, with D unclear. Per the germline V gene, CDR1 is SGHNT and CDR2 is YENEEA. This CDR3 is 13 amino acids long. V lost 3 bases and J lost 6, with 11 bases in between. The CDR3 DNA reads TGTGCCAGCAGCTTTCACACTACCCCTGAAGCTTTCTTT. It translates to CASSFHTTPEAFF.

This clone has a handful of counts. The DNA of the CDR3 is TGTGCCAGCAGCCATTCTATGGGGGGTAATGAAAAACTGTTTTTT. Amino acid sequence: CASSHSMGGNEKLFF. The J gene is TRBJ1-4, the V gene TRBV4-2, with D maybe TRBD1 (5 bases). The CDR3 length is 15 residues. Germline V CDR1 and CDR2: LGHNA, YNFKEQ. Between the trimmed V and J ends, which lost 3 bases and 4 bases, there was a span of 12 bases.

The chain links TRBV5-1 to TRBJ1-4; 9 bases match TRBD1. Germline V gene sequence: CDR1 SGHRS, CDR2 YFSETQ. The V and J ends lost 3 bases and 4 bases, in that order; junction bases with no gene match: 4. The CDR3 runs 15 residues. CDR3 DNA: TGCGCCAGCAGCTCTCTGACAGGGGGTAATGAAAAACTGTTTTTT. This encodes CASSSLTGGNEKLFF.

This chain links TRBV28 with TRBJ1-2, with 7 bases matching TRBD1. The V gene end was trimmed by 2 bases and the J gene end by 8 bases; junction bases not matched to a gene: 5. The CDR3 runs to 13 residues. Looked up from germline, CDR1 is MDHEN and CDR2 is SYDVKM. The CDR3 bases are TGTGCCAGCAGTTTACCCGGACAGGACGGCTACACCTTC. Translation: CASSLPGQDGYTF.

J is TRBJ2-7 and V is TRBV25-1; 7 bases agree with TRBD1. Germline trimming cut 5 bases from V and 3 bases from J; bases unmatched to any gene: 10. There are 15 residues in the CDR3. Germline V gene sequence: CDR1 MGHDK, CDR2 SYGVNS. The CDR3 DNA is TGTGCCAGCAGTCTGCCCGGGACAGATGGCTACGAGCAGTACTTC. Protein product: CASSLPGTDGYEQYF.

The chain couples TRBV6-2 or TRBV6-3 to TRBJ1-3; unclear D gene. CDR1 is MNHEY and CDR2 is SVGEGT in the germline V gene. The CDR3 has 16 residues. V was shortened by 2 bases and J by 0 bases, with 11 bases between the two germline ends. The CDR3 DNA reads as TGTGCCAGCAGTTACGTCTTTGGGTTCTCTGGAAACACCATATATTTT. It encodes CASSYVFGFSGNTIYF.

The CDR3, as DNA: TGTGCCAGCAGTTACTCGATCTTACAGCCCCAGCATTTT. It encodes CASSYSILQPQHF. The chain recombines TRBV6-5 with TRBJ1-5, with D hard to call. Germline V gene data show CDR1 as MNHEY and CDR2 as SVGAGI. Trimming shortened V by 0 bases and J by 7 bases, and 7 bases separated the two germline ends. This CDR3 has 13 residues.

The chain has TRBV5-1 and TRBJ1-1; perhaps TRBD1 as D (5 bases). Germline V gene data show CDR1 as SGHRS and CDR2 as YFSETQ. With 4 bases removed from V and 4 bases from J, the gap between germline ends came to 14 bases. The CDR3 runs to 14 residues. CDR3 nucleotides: TGCGCCAGCAGCATAGACGGGGGTCCCACTGAAGCTTTCTTT. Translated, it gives CASSIDGGPTEAFF.

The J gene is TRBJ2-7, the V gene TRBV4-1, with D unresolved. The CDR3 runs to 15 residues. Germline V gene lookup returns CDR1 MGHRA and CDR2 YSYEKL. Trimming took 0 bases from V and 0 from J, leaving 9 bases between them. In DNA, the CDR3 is TGCGCCAGCAGCCAAGATAGGCAGGTCTCCTACGAGCAGTACTTC. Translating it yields CASSQDRQVSYEQYF.

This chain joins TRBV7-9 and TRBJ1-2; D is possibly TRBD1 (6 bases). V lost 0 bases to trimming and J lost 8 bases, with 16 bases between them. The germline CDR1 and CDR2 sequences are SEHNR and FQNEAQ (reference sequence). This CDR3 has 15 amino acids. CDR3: CASSLARRGANGYTF. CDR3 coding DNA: TGTGCCAGCAGCTTAGCTAGGCGGGGGGCGAACGGCTACACCTTC.

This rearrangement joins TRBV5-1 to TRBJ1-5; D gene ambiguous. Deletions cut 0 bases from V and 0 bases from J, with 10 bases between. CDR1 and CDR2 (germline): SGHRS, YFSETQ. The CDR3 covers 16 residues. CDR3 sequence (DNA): TGCGCCAGCAGCTTGGAGGCGGTGACTAGCAATCAGCCCCAGCATTTT. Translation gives CASSLEAVTSNQPQHF.